These 2 T cell receptor beta chains originate from one sample sequenced in a study of blood T cell repertoires in COVID-19. Method: immunoSEQ multiplex PCR; TCRdb's copy keeps in-frame clones and lacks some. The sample comprises 95,000 to 150,000 clones, about nine tenths of which are singletons, and roughly 4.7% rests with the top ten. Material for sequencing was peripheral blood. The receptors were sampled from a man in his forties or fifties with acute or convalescent COVID-19.

The chain combines TRBV5-1 with TRBJ2-2; a weak D match, TRBD2 (6 bases). CDR1 and CDR2 from the germline V gene are SGHRS and YFSETQ. This CDR3 has 17 residues. The V end was cut by 0 bases, the J end by 0 bases, with 12 bases between. In nucleotides, the CDR3 is TGCGCCAGCAGCTTGGGACGGGGGACCTCGAACACCGGGGAGCTGTTTTTT. Its translation is CASSLGRGTSNTGELFF.

The V and J genes are TRBV5-1 and TRBJ1-5; possibly TRBD1 for D (5 bases). The CDR3 length is 14 residues. Looked up from germline, CDR1 is SGHRS and CDR2 is YFSETQ. V was shortened by 1 base and J by 4 bases, with 9 bases between the two germline ends. CDR3 bases: TGCGCCAGCAGCTTGAATGGGGGGAATCAGCCCCAGCATTTT. It translates to CASSLNGGNQPQHF. The full variable domain, in which reference TRBV5-1 and TRBJ1-5 provide the parts outside the CDR3, is KAGVTQTPRYLIKTRGQQVTLSCSPISGHRSVSWYQQTPGQGLQFLFEYFSETQRNKGNFPGRFSGRQFSNSRSEMNVSTLELGDSALYLCASSLNGGNQPQHFGDGTRLSIL.